The 32 T cell receptor beta chains below all came from one sample that was sequenced in a study of T cell clonality in common variable immunodeficiency. The repertoire was sequenced with immunoSEQ multiplex PCR; TCRdb's copy has only in-frame clones and lacks some. Recorded here are about 66,000 clones, none singletons. Sample: peripheral blood mononuclear cells. The receptor set was obtained from a person between 18 and 70 years old in good health.

This clone has ten or more counts. The read halts 3 residues ahead of the CDR3 end, with the missing end drawn from the germline J gene. The chain has TRBV5-1 and TRBJ2-1; 7 bases line up with TRBD2. Trimming took 0 bases from V and 3 from J; bases not matched to a gene: 3. Germline lookup yields CDR1 SGHRS and CDR2 YFSETQ. The CDR3 is 15 residues long. The covered CDR3 bases are TGCGCCAGCAGCTTGGCTAGCGGCCTCTACAATGAG. It encodes CASSLASGLYNE. The CDR3 in its entirety is CASSLASGLYNEQFF.

This clone came up many times. The read gets to within 3 residues of the CDR3 end, and the germline J gene fills in the rest. This chain uses TRBV4-1 with TRBJ2-1, with D unclear. The germline V gene encodes CDR1 MGHRA and CDR2 YSYEKL. The germline V and J ends were trimmed by 3 bases and 8 bases, with 20 bases remaining between them. The CDR3 covers 16 residues. The sequenced CDR3 bases are TGCGCCAGCAGCCAGCTATCGGGTCCCCCCCCATATGAG. Translating it yields CASSQLSGPPPYE. The entire CDR3 sequence reads CASSQLSGPPPYEQFF.

This clone was observed at least ten times. The CDR3 end falls 3 residues outside the read, so it is completed with the germline J gene. The chain links TRBV29-1 to TRBJ2-2; 10 bases line up with TRBD1. Unmatched junction bases numbered 11, after V lost 4 bases and J lost 6 bases. CDR1 is SQVTM and CDR2 is ANQGSEA in the germline V gene. The CDR3 spans 16 residues. The CDR3 bases that were read are TGCAGCGTTGGGAATTTAGGGACAGGGGCGTCCGGGGAG. Its translation is CSVGNLGTGASGE. The CDR3 in full is CSVGNLGTGASGELFF.

There are many counts of this clone. Read data end 3 residues before the CDR3 end; the end is taken from the germline J gene. The V gene is TRBV2, the J gene TRBJ2-1; 7 bases line up with TRBD2. The trim removed 8 bases at V and 8 bases at J, leaving 15 bases unmatched. The CDR3 sequence is 15 residues long. CDR1 SNHLY and CDR2 FYNNEI come from the germline V gene. The sequenced CDR3 bases are TGTGCCAGCGAGGTTAGCGGGCCTCTGAGGGATGAG. Amino acid sequence: CASEVSGPLRDE. The complete CDR3 protein is CASEVSGPLRDEQFF.

In its sample, this clone was seen many times. The read finishes 3 residues shy of the CDR3 end, and the germline J gene is used to complete it. This chain uses TRBV4-1 with TRBJ1-2; a weak D match, TRBD1 (6 bases). Germline-derived CDR1 and CDR2 are MGHRA and YSYEKL. The CDR3 is 16 amino acids. The V gene lost 0 bases and the J gene lost 2 bases, with 13 bases spanning the gap. The CDR3: CASSQEGVQGNYGYTF. CDR3 DNA (partial): TGCGCCAGCAGCCAAGAAGGGGTACAGGGAAACTATGGC.

This clone was seen at least ten times. The read stops 3 residues short of the end of the CDR3; the missing end is completed from the germline J gene. The J gene is TRBJ1-4, the V gene TRBV20-1; D ambiguous. Germline lookup yields CDR1 DFQATT and CDR2 SNEGSKA (reference sequence). The CDR3 runs to 16 residues. Trimming stripped 2 bases from V and 0 bases from J, with 13 bases between. The DNA read from the CDR3 is TGCAGTGCTAGAAGGGCCGCGGGGACAACTAATGAAAAA. Its translation: CSARRAAGTTNEK. The entire CDR3 is CSARRAAGTTNEKLFF.

This clone was seen repeatedly, ten times or more. The CDR3 is cut off 3 residues early in the read; its end comes from the germline J gene. The J gene is TRBJ1-6, the V gene TRBV2, with unresolved D. Germline V gene data show CDR1 as SNHLY and CDR2 as FYNNEI. V lost 4 bases to trimming and J lost 12 bases, with 13 bases between them. The CDR3 consists of 13 residues. The covered CDR3 bases are TGTGCCAGCAGTGCCGGGCCAAGCGGACCC. Its translation: CASSAGPSGP. In full, the CDR3 is CASSAGPSGPLHF.

This clone showed up many times. The observed sequence ends 3 residues before the CDR3 terminus, with the missing tail filled in from the germline J gene. The chain has TRBV18 and TRBJ2-1; 12 nucleotides agree with TRBD1. The CDR3 loop spans 15 amino acids. Unmatched junction bases numbered 3, after V lost 0 bases and J lost 9 bases. CDR1 is KGHSH and CDR2 is LQKENI in the germline V gene. CDR3 residues: CASSPPGQGAREQFF. Partial CDR3 DNA: TGTGCCAGCTCACCACCGGGACAGGGGGCACGTGAG.

This clone was observed at least ten times. The CDR3 is cut off 3 residues early in the read; its end comes from the germline J gene. This chain joins TRBV19 and TRBJ1-4; no firm D call. The CDR3 contains 11 residues. The germline V gene encodes CDR1 LNHDA and CDR2 SQIVND (reference sequence). Deletions cut 7 bases from V and 5 bases from J, with 5 bases between. The DNA read from the CDR3 is TGTGCCAGTACCTTAAATGAAAAA. This codes for CASTLNEK. The full-length CDR3 reads as CASTLNEKLFF.

This clone was found many times. The read ends 3 residues shy of where the CDR3 ends; the end is completed using the germline J gene. The chain is built from TRBV11-2 and TRBJ1-2, with D perhaps matching TRBD1 (6 bases). Germline V gene lookup returns CDR1 SGHAT and CDR2 FQNNGV. V gave up 1 base and J gave up 5 bases, with 14 bases separating them. The CDR3 spans 15 residues. CDR3 DNA (partial): TGTGCCAGCAGCTTAGGGACCGACAGGAGTTATGGC. As protein: CASSLGTDRSYG. The full-length CDR3 reads as CASSLGTDRSYGYTF.

This clone has ten or more counts. The sequence runs out 3 residues before the end of the CDR3; the remainder is reconstructed from the germline J gene. This chain joins TRBV28 and TRBJ1-1; unclear D gene. Trimming left V 3 bases short and J 7 bases short, with 9 bases between. This CDR3 region has 12 residues. Germline lookup yields CDR1 MDHEN and CDR2 SYDVKM. CDR3 DNA (partial): TGTGCCAGCAGTTTTTCAGGTAATGAA. It codes for CASSFSGNE. The CDR3 in its entirety is CASSFSGNEAFF.

This clone was seen many times. The CDR3 extends 3 residues past the end of the read, so its final part is completed from the germline J gene. The gene calls are TRBV18 and TRBJ2-5; 8 bases are shared with TRBD1. V lost 1 base to trimming and J lost 2 bases; unmatched junction nucleotides: 9. Per the germline V gene, CDR1 is KGHSH and CDR2 is LQKENI. This CDR3 has 17 amino acids. The sequenced part of the CDR3 DNA is TGTGCCAGCTCACCACTCCCCCGGACAGGGTTTCAAGAGACC. Amino acids: CASSPLPRTGFQET. The whole CDR3 protein reads CASSPLPRTGFQETQYF.

Many counts were recorded for this clone. Read sequence stops 3 residues before the CDR3 end, and the germline J gene provides the missing end. The chain is built from TRBV7-6 and TRBJ2-1; 11 nucleotides line up with TRBD2. The CDR3 spans 16 residues. Germline V lookup: CDR1 SGHVS, CDR2 FNYEAQ. After removal of 5 bases from V and 7 bases from J, the junction contained 10 bases not matched to a gene. The CDR3 reads CASSPWTSGPRNEQFF. CDR3 DNA, as far as it was read: TGTGCCAGCAGCCCGTGGACTAGCGGGCCCAGGAATGAG.

Worth noting for this clone: The read terminates 3 residues before the CDR3 end, so the remaining end is supplied by the germline J gene. The rearrangement links TRBV27 to TRBJ2-7; D is perhaps TRBD2 (5 bases). V was clipped by 7 bases and J by 4 bases, with 17 bases between them. The germline V gene has CDR1 MNHEY and CDR2 SMNVEV (reference sequence). This CDR3 contains 14 residues. The CDR3 loop is CASKEELEVYEQYF. The sequenced part of the CDR3 DNA is TGTGCCAGCAAAGAGGAACTAGAGGTATACGAG.

In its sample, this clone was seen many times. The sequence runs out 3 residues before the end of the CDR3; the remainder is reconstructed from the germline J gene. The chain recombines TRBV7-9 with TRBJ1-1; weak D call: TRBD1 (6 bases). This CDR3 is built from 14 residues. The germline gives CDR1 SEHNR, CDR2 FQNEAQ (reference sequence). The V and J ends lost 1 base and 5 bases respectively, with 11 bases between them. The CDR3 DNA, read in part, is TGTGCCAGCAGCTTAGGGGGGGGGCAAACTGAA. This encodes CASSLGGGQTE. The whole CDR3 protein is CASSLGGGQTEAFF.

This clone came up many times. The observed sequence ends 3 residues before the CDR3 terminus, with the missing tail filled in from the germline J gene. The V and J genes are TRBV11-2 and TRBJ2-1, with TRBD2 identical over 14 bases. V dropped 5 bases and J dropped 8; count of bases not matched to a gene: 5. The CDR3 consists of 15 residues. Germline V CDR1 and CDR2: SGHAT, FQNNGV. CDR3 bases read: TGTGCCAGCAGCCCCGGGACTAGCGGGAGCCATGAG. Translated, it gives CASSPGTSGSHE. The whole CDR3 protein is CASSPGTSGSHEQFF.

The sample holds many counts of this clone. The read ends 3 residues before the CDR3 terminus; that terminus is restored from the germline J gene. The chain has TRBV7-9 and TRBJ2-1; 8 bases line up with TRBD2. The CDR3 loop spans 15 amino acids. Trimming at V came to 2 bases and at J to 6 bases, leaving 6 bases not matched to a gene. The germline CDR1 and CDR2 sequences are SEHNR and FQNEAQ (reference sequence). CDR3 bases read: TGTGCCAGCAGCTTATACAGCGGGAGTGCCAATGAG. Translation gives CASSLYSGSANE. In full, the CDR3 is CASSLYSGSANEQFF.

There are a few counts of this clone. Read sequence stops 3 residues before the CDR3 end, and the germline J gene provides the missing end. J is TRBJ1-1 and V is TRBV7-6, with 12 bases lining up with TRBD1. With 5 bases clipped from V and 5 bases from J, the junction kept 12 bases outside the gene matches. The germline CDR1 and CDR2 sequences are SGHVS and FNYEAQ. This CDR3 has 17 amino acids. The CDR3 loop is CASSGRDRGLERTEAFF. The part of the CDR3 DNA that was read is TGTGCCAGCAGCGGGCGGGACAGGGGGCTAGAAAGAACTGAA.

This clone was observed many times. The read halts 3 residues ahead of the CDR3 end, with the missing end drawn from the germline J gene. The genes are TRBV19 and TRBJ2-5; 13 positions agree with TRBD2. V dropped 3 bases and J dropped 5; count of bases not matched to a gene: 3. The CDR3 spans 15 residues. The germline V gene encodes CDR1 LNHDA and CDR2 SQIVND (reference sequence). Incomplete CDR3 DNA: TGTGCCAGTAGTATGGGGACTAGCGGGAAGGAGACC. Encoded protein: CASSMGTSGKET. The whole CDR3 sequence reads CASSMGTSGKETQYF.

This clone was observed many times. Read coverage stops 3 residues before the CDR3 terminus; the germline J gene supplies the remainder. V gene TRBV14 combines with J gene TRBJ2-1; 14 bases match TRBD2. The CDR3 spans 17 residues. The germline V gene encodes CDR1 SGHDN and CDR2 FVKESK. Unmatched junction bases numbered 10, after V lost 3 bases and J lost 9 bases. CDR3 DNA (partial): TGTGCCAGCAGCCAGAGGACTAGCGGGAGGACCATAAGTGAG. Its protein is CASSQRTSGRTISE. The whole CDR3 region reads CASSQRTSGRTISEQFF.

This clone was counted many times. The CDR3 goes on 3 residues after the read ends, and that part is filled in from the germline J gene. This chain joins TRBV20-1 and TRBJ1-1; the D gene is possibly TRBD1 (5 bases). This CDR3 spans 12 amino acids. Trimming cost V 6 bases and J 4 bases, with 12 bases left between them. The germline V gene has CDR1 DFQATT and CDR2 SNEGSKA (reference sequence). The CDR3 DNA, read in part, is TGCAGTGCCAGACCGGGGGGCACTGAA. It translates to CSARPGGTE. The full CDR3 is CSARPGGTEAFF.

This clone was counted at least ten times. The CDR3 end falls 3 residues outside the read, so it is completed with the germline J gene. The chain combines TRBV5-1 with TRBJ1-2, with a tentative D call TRBD1 (6 bases). Germline V gives CDR1 SGHRS, CDR2 YFSETQ. CDR3 length equals 15 residues. CDR3 DNA, as far as it was read: TGCGCCAGCAGCTTGGGGATCACAGGGTGGCGGGGC. Translating gives CASSLGITGWRG. The entire CDR3 is CASSLGITGWRGYTF.

This clone was seen ten or more times. The CDR3 extends 3 residues past the end of the read, so its final part is completed from the germline J gene. The chain recombines TRBV5-1 with TRBJ1-4; D gene ambiguous. Germline CDR1 and CDR2: SGHRS and YFSETQ. Trimming took off 5 bases at V and 5 bases at J, with 13 bases between the two ends. This CDR3 spans 14 amino acids. Here the CDR3 reads CASSRQALNEKLFF. CDR3 DNA, as far as it was read: TGCGCCAGCAGTCGCCAGGCCCTAAATGAAAAA.

This clone was recorded many times. The read halts 3 residues ahead of the CDR3 end, with the missing end drawn from the germline J gene. This rearrangement joins TRBV9 to TRBJ2-1; unclear D gene. Germline assignment: CDR1 SGDLS and CDR2 YYNGEE. V gave up 2 bases and J gave up 6 bases, with 6 bases separating them. This CDR3 is built from 12 residues. The DNA read from the CDR3 is TGTGCCAGCAGCGTGGGCCGCAATGAG. Residues: CASSVGRNE. In full, the CDR3 is CASSVGRNEQFF.

The table lists this clone with many counts. The CDR3 is cut off 3 residues early in the read; its end comes from the germline J gene. V and J are TRBV4-1 and TRBJ2-7; unclear D gene. The CDR3 extends over 13 amino acids. V lost 0 bases and J lost 4, with 7 bases in between. CDR1 MGHRA and CDR2 YSYEKL come from the germline V gene. This chain's CDR3 is CASSQERQYEQYF. CDR3 DNA, as far as it was read: TGCGCCAGCAGCCAAGAAAGGCAGTACGAG.

This clone showed up many times. The CDR3 is cut off 3 residues early in the read; its end comes from the germline J gene. V gene TRBV20-1 combines with J gene TRBJ2-2; TRBD1 aligns across 8 bases. The V gene end was trimmed by 5 bases and the J gene end by 7 bases; junction bases not matched to a gene: 6. The CDR3 has 13 amino acids. Germline V gives CDR1 DFQATT, CDR2 SNEGSKA (reference sequence). This CDR3 reads CSAEGQAVGELFF. The part of the CDR3 DNA that was read is TGCAGTGCTGAGGGACAGGCCGTCGGGGAG.

There are many counts of this clone. The CDR3 is cut off 3 residues early in the read; its end comes from the germline J gene. The chain uses TRBV2 and TRBJ2-7; D possibly corresponds to TRBD1 (6 bases). CDR1 is SNHLY, CDR2 FYNNEI, per germline. The ends were cut back, 7 bases at V and 3 bases at J, with 19 bases in the middle. This CDR3 contains 15 residues. The sequenced CDR3 bases are TGTGCCAGCAATGCAGGAAACAGGGACCGCTACGAG. It specifies CASNAGNRDRYE. The entire CDR3 is CASNAGNRDRYEQYF.

This clone was counted many times. The read ends 3 residues shy of where the CDR3 ends; the end is completed using the germline J gene. The chain couples TRBV5-1 to TRBJ1-1, with D unclear. The CDR3 is 15 amino acids. Germline values: CDR1 SGHRS, CDR2 YFSETQ. V dropped 2 bases and J dropped 2 bases, with 13 bases sitting between them. CDR3 DNA (partial): TGCGCCAGCAGCTTAACGAGGCCTCGAAACACTGAA. Translation: CASSLTRPRNTE. The full CDR3 is CASSLTRPRNTEAFF.

This clone appeared many times. The read terminates 3 residues before the CDR3 end, so the remaining end is supplied by the germline J gene. The chain uses TRBV20-1 and TRBJ1-4, with D unclear. Germline CDR1 is DFQATT and CDR2 is SNEGSKA (reference sequence). The CDR3 consists of 12 residues. The V and J ends lost 3 bases and 4 bases respectively, with 6 bases between them. Here the CDR3 reads CSASRGNEKLFF. The DNA read from the CDR3 is TGCAGTGCTAGTCGGGGTAATGAAAAA.

This clone was observed at least ten times. The DNA ends 3 residues before the CDR3 does, and the rest of the CDR3 is filled in from the germline J gene. The V and J genes are TRBV10-3 and TRBJ1-2; D is possibly TRBD1 (5 bases). V dropped 2 bases and J dropped 0 bases, with 10 bases sitting between them. Germline values: CDR1 ENHRY, CDR2 SYGVKD. This CDR3 spans 15 amino acids. CDR3 DNA, as far as it was read: TGTGCCATCAGTGAGACAGGTCTTGCTAACTATGGC. It translates to CAISETGLANYG. The complete CDR3 reads CAISETGLANYGYTF.

This clone showed up many times. The read comes to an end 3 residues before the CDR3 does, leaving the germline J gene to fill in the end. The rearrangement joins TRBV27 to TRBJ1-4; 10 bases match TRBD1. The CDR3 consists of 16 residues. Germline V gives CDR1 MNHEY, CDR2 SMNVEV (reference sequence). Trimming took 8 bases from V and 2 from J; bases not matched to a gene: 8. The CDR3 sequence is CASARQGARTNEKLFF. The sequenced part of the CDR3 DNA is TGTGCCAGCGCCAGACAGGGGGCTCGTACTAATGAAAAA.

This clone occurred many times. The sequenced part of the CDR3 DNA is TGTGCCAGTAGTATTGGGACTAGCGGGAGTAGGTCCTACAATGAG. This sequence encodes CASSIGTSGSRSYNE. The entire CDR3 protein reads CASSIGTSGSRSYNEQFF. The chain couples TRBV19 to TRBJ2-1; 14 positions match TRBD2. The read ends 3 residues shy of where the CDR3 ends; the end is completed using the germline J gene. Looked up from germline, CDR1 is LNHDA and CDR2 is SQIVND (reference sequence). V dropped 3 bases and J dropped 1; count of bases not matched to a gene: 5. The CDR3 contains 18 residues.